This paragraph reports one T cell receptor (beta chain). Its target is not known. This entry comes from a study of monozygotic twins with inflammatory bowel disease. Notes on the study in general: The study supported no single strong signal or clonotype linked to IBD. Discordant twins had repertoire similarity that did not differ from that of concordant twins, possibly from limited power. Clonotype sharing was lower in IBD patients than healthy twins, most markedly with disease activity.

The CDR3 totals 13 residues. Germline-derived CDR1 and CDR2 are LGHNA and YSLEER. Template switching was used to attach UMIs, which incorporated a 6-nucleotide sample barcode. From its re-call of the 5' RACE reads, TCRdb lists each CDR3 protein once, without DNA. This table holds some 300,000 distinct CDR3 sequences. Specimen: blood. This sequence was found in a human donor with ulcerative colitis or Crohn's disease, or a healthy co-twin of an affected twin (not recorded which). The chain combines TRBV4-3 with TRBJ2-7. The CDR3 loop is CASSQDWEYEQYF.